Below are 18 T cell receptor beta chains sequenced from a single sample in a study of T cells in Graves' hyperthyroidism and ophthalmopathy. Amplified TCR beta CDR3 regions derived from RNA transcripts. Primed by the HTBI set, a first-round RT-PCR was run on the TCR CDR3. Each CDR3 protein is one row after TCRdb ran MiXCR on the multiplex PCR reads. Altogether about 380,000 distinct CDR3 sequences are present, around a sixth being singletons, with the ten largest covering over 35%. The specimen sequenced was blood. The receptor set was obtained from a man in his late teens or twenties with Graves' ophthalmopathy.

The V call is TRBV20-1, the J call TRBJ1-2; the D is unclear. Per germline, CDR1 DFQATT and CDR2 SNEGSKA (reference sequence). This CDR3 spans 12 amino acids. Trimming cost V 3 bases and J 1 base, with 6 bases left between them. The CDR3: CSARADNYGYTF. The CDR3 nucleotides read TGCAGTGCTAGGGCGGATAACTATGGCTACACCTTC.

This clonotype has only a few counts. The V and J genes are TRBV15 and TRBJ2-2, with D tentatively TRBD1 or TRBD2 (5 bases each). V was shortened by 2 bases and J by 1 base, with 14 bases between the two germline ends. The CDR3 spans 17 residues. The germline CDR1 and CDR2 sequences are LNHNV and YYDKDF (reference sequence). The CDR3 bases are TGTGCCACCAGCAGATCTCGGGACGGAGAGAACACCGGGGAGCTGTTTTTT. It encodes CATSRSRDGENTGELFF.

This clonotype turned up a few times. The rearrangement joins TRBV25-1 to TRBJ1-4; D perhaps matches TRBD1 (6 bases). Germline V gives CDR1 MGHDK, CDR2 SYGVNS. The length of the CDR3 is 16 residues. V was trimmed by 3 bases and J by 4 bases, leaving 15 bases between them. This CDR3 is CASSEPGGAGNEKLFF. In nucleotides, the CDR3 is TGTGCCAGCAGTGAGCCCGGGGGCGCGGGTAATGAAAAACTGTTTTTT.

This clonotype was counted only a few times. The chain is built from TRBV5-5 and TRBJ1-6, with 7 bases that match TRBD1. The germline CDR1 and CDR2 sequences are SGHKS and YYEKEE (reference sequence). CDR3 length equals 16 residues. The V segment lost 0 bases and the J segment 10 bases; nucleotides outside the gene matches: 10. The CDR3 loop is CASSLADRVTGSPLHF. CDR3 DNA sequence: TGTGCCAGCAGCTTGGCCGACAGGGTAACGGGATCACCCCTCCACTTT.

This clonotype was found many times. V gene TRBV13 combines with J gene TRBJ1-3, with D uncertain. The CDR3 sequence is 16 residues long. Germline V lookup: CDR1 PRHDT, CDR2 FYEKMQ (reference sequence). Trimming pared 0 bases from V and 0 bases from J, leaving 9 bases between. This CDR3 reads CASSLGGLRSGNTIYF. The CDR3 nucleotides read TGTGCCAGCAGCTTAGGCGGGCTGCGCTCTGGAAACACCATATATTTT. The full variable domain, its missing parts supplied by reference TRBV13 and TRBJ1-3, is AAGVIQSPRHLIKEKRETATLKCYPIPRHDTVYWYQQGPGQDPQFLISFYEKMQSDKGSIPDRFSAQQFSDYHSELNMSSLELGDSALYFCASSLGGLRSGNTIYFGEGSWLTVV.

In its sample, this clonotype was seen many times. The chain carries TRBV6-5 and TRBJ2-5; D gene uncertain. Germline V lookup: CDR1 MNHEY, CDR2 SVGAGI. CDR3 length: 13 amino acids. Between the trimmed V and J ends, which lost 0 bases and 5 bases, there was a span of 7 bases. CDR3 DNA sequence: TGTGCCAGCAGTTACTCGATGGGGGAGACCCAGTACTTC. Residues: CASSYSMGETQYF.

In this sample, this clonotype turned up many times. This chain uses TRBV5-1 with TRBJ2-3, with a tentative D call TRBD2 (6 bases). V gave up 6 bases and J gave up 0 bases, with 11 bases separating them. The CDR3 length is 14 residues. The germline CDR1 and CDR2 sequences are SGHRS and YFSETQ. The chain's CDR3 is CASKEAGSTDTQYF. CDR3 coding DNA: TGCGCCAGCAAGGAGGCGGGGAGCACAGATACGCAGTATTTT.

Many counts were recorded for this clonotype. The J gene is TRBJ1-6, the V gene TRBV5-1; TRBD1 matches at 9 bases. V trimming: 4 bases; J trimming: 9 bases; junction bases outside the gene matches: 8. CDR1 is SGHRS and CDR2 is YFSETQ in the germline V gene. This CDR3 has 15 amino acids. For the CDR3, the DNA is TGCGCCAGCAGCGAACGGGACAGGGCTCGTTCACCCCTCCACTTT. Its translation is CASSERDRARSPLHF.

This chain uses TRBV3-1 with TRBJ1-4; 9 bases are a match to TRBD1. Losses at the gene ends were 1 base for V and 6 bases for J; bases not matched to a gene: 3. The CDR3 is made up of 15 amino acids. CDR1 and CDR2 (germline): LGHDT, YNNKEL (reference sequence). CDR3 loop: CASSQAGQGDEKLFF. CDR3 in DNA: TGTGCCAGCAGCCAAGCGGGACAGGGTGATGAAAAACTGTTTTTT.

This clonotype has ten or more counts. CDR3 protein: CASSQGAGGGITETQYF. DNA for the CDR3: TGTGCCAGCAGCCAAGGTGCAGGGGGCGGAATTACAGAGACCCAGTACTTC. The rearrangement links TRBV2 to TRBJ2-5, with 8 bases aligning to TRBD1. V trimming: 6 bases; J trimming: 4 bases; junction bases outside the gene matches: 16. The CDR3 runs to 17 residues. The germline CDR1 and CDR2 sequences are SNHLY and FYNNEI.

A few counts support this clonotype. The CDR3 DNA reads as TGTGCCAGCAGCGTAGTGGGCGGGGAGCTGTTTTTT. This translates into CASSVVGGELFF. This chain joins TRBV9 and TRBJ2-2; no firm D call. Trimming pared 0 bases from V and 7 bases from J, leaving 4 bases between. The CDR3 loop spans 12 amino acids. Per the germline V gene, CDR1 is SGDLS and CDR2 is YYNGEE.

This clonotype was picked up many times. In DNA form, the CDR3 reads TGCGCCAGCAGAGCCACCGGGACAAAGAACACTGAAGCTTTCTTT. Translation gives CASRATGTKNTEAFF. V gene TRBV5-1 combines with J gene TRBJ1-1; a possible D gene is TRBD1 (6 bases). The CDR3 contains 15 residues. V lost 5 bases and J 1 base, leaving 15 bases between the germline ends. Per germline, CDR1 SGHRS and CDR2 YFSETQ.

CDR3 DNA: TGTGCCAGTGGGACGCGGAGCTCCTACGAGCAGTACTTC. It translates to CASGTRSSYEQYF. The rearrangement links TRBV19 to TRBJ2-7; D may correspond to TRBD1 or TRBD2 (5 bases each). Germline CDR1 LNHDA, CDR2 SQIVND (reference sequence). This CDR3 is 13 amino acids long. The V end was cut by 8 bases, the J end by 0 bases, with 11 bases between.

This clonotype was observed many times. The V and J genes are TRBV3-1 and TRBJ2-7; 7 bases are a match to TRBD1. Germline V CDR1 and CDR2: LGHDT, YNNKEL (reference sequence). Unmatched junction bases numbered 2, after V lost 3 bases and J lost 6 bases. The CDR3 runs to 12 residues. The CDR3, as DNA: TGTGCCAGCAGCCAGGGGACAGTCGAGCAGTACTTC. Protein sequence: CASSQGTVEQYF.

This clonotype has at least ten counts. The chain recombines TRBV20-1 with TRBJ2-3; TRBD2 matches 7 bases. The germline CDR1 and CDR2 sequences are DFQATT and SNEGSKA (reference sequence). CDR3 size: 15 residues. With 5 bases clipped from V and 1 base from J, the junction kept 9 bases outside the gene matches. CDR3 region: CSAEGLPRGTDTQYF. CDR3 in DNA: TGCAGTGCTGAGGGACTACCGAGAGGCACAGATACGCAGTATTTT.

This clonotype was counted ten times or more. V is TRBV2 and J is TRBJ2-1, with unresolved D. This CDR3 has 13 residues. Germline CDR1 and CDR2: SNHLY and FYNNEI. V was clipped by 9 bases and J by 8 bases, with 17 bases between them. DNA of the CDR3: TGTGCCAGTACAGTTAAGGATAGGGATGAGCAGTTCTTC. It encodes CASTVKDRDEQFF.

The genes are TRBV5-1 and TRBJ2-5; possibly TRBD1 for D (6 bases). From germline, CDR1 is SGHRS and CDR2 YFSETQ. V was pared by 2 bases and J by 5 bases, with 19 bases between. The CDR3 contains 16 residues. The CDR3 DNA reads TGCGCCAGCAGCTTCTCCGGGACACTCGAGGAGGAGACCCAGTACTTC. This codes for CASSFSGTLEEETQYF.

This clonotype was counted ten times or more. CDR3 residues: CASGAQGYFHEQYF. CDR3 nucleotides: TGTGCCAGCGGGGCACAGGGTTACTTCCACGAGCAGTACTTC. The chain links TRBV6-1 to TRBJ2-7, with a tentative D call TRBD1 (6 bases). The CDR3 has 14 amino acids. With 8 bases removed from V and 5 bases from J, the gap between germline ends came to 19 bases. Germline-derived CDR1 and CDR2 are MNHNS and SASEGT.